This TCR beta chain was sequenced in a study of vaccination and CD4 T cells after COVID-19. Study at large: Overlapping spike peptides served as the stimulus for the cells. These peptides came from SARS-CoV-2 and from the common cold coronaviruses HCoV-NL63, HCoV-OC43 and HCoV-229E.

As for treatment: roughly 11-day PBMC culture with coronavirus spike peptide pools or control peptides (ViraFEST assay). The ends lost 5 bases at V and 8 bases at J; junction bases unmatched: 6. The CDR3 runs 13 residues. Germline lookup yields CDR1 MDHEN and CDR2 SYDVKM. For this clonotype: Its antigen is unknown.

Oncomine TCR Beta short-read sequencing was applied to DNA from cultured CD4+ T cells. TCRdb independently ran MiXCR on the PCR reads; one entry per CDR3 protein. The profile shows about 11,000 distinct CDR3 sequences, about half of them singletons. The V gene is TRBV28, the J gene TRBJ2-3; TRBD2 agrees at 8 bases. Specimen: CD4+ T cells from blood, cultured in vitro. The TCR originated in a human donor who had recovered from COVID-19. The CDR3 DNA reads as TGTGCCAGCAGTAAAAGCGGGAGAGGTACGCAGTATTTT. Translating it yields CASSKSGRGTQYF.